This TCR beta chain was retrieved from a study of beta chain features in type 1 diabetes. Broader study findings: Whether TCRB rearrangement is influenced by HLA type went unresolved here. Across patients, naive, central memory and Treg TCRB repertoires exhibited apparently greater similarity than was observed across healthy donors.

Central memory, naive, regulatory and stem cell-like memory CD4+ cells were sorted by CD45RO/CCR7/CD25/CD127/CD95/CD27. The sequenced template was cDNA made from the entire isolated RNA. Naive, central memory and regulatory T cell samples yielded about 3.57 million reads on average. Libraries were prepared by immunoSEQ multiplex PCR; TCRdb keeps only in-frame clonotypes and omits some of them. The sample has roughly 400,000 clones, about 15% seen once. The trim removed 6 bases at V and 3 bases at J, leaving 7 bases unmatched. CDR1 SEHNR and CDR2 FQNEAQ come from the germline V gene (reference sequence). The CDR3 sequence is 15 residues long. This clone turned up a few times. Its antigen is undetermined.

The clonotype was recovered from a young man in good health. The sequenced sample was naive CD4+ T cells from blood. The chain joins TRBV7-9 to TRBJ2-7, with TRBD2 matching over 11 bases. This chain's CDR3 is CASRRSGLAGYEQYF. CDR3 DNA sequence: TGTGCCAGCAGACGAAGTGGACTAGCGGGCTACGAGCAGTACTTC.